Listed below are T cell receptor beta chains from one sample, sequenced in a study of identical twins. Each CDR3 protein is one row after TCRdb ran MiXCR on the 5' RACE reads. The data show about 890,000 distinct CDR3 sequences, approximately 13% seen once. These data were likewise used in another study, on yellow fever vaccine responses in identical twins.

The sequenced material came from PBMCs. These receptors originate from a woman between 18 and 29 years old in good health. The CDR3 runs from the conserved cysteine through the conserved F or W. A D gene is named only where the DNA matches it firmly. Size is stated for part of the rows, as once, few or many counts, or as a class when the clone is expanded.

few,TRBJ2-7,TRBV11-2,-,16,TGTGCCAGCAGCGGGCCAGGGGTGGGAGCGTCCTACGAGCAGTACTTC,CASSGPGVGASYEQYF
few,TRBJ1-2,TRBV6-5,-,17,TGTGCCAGCAGTTACTCGAGCACAGGGCTAGCATTCTATGGCTACACCTTC,CASSYSSTGLAFYGYTF
few,TRBJ2-7,TRBV20-1,-,14,TGCAGTGCTAGTCGGCTAGCTGGACCCGGCGAGCAGTACTTC,CSASRLAGPGEQYF
-,TRBJ2-4,TRBV12-3/TRBV12-4,TRBD1,15,TGTGCCAGCAGTTTAGCCACCGGGACAGGGAGCATTCAGTACTTC,CASSLATGTGSIQYF
-,TRBJ2-1,TRBV11-1,-,17,TGTGCCAGCAGCTTTATCGCTATCGCCGGAGGCTACAATGAGCAGTTCTTC,CASSFIAIAGGYNEQFF
many,TRBJ2-5,TRBV21-1,-,15,TGTGCCAGCAGCAAAGACAGCGGGGTGTGGGAGACCCAGTACTTC,CASSKDSGVWETQYF
many,TRBJ2-7,TRBV10-3,-,15,TGTGCCATCAGTGATGGCCCGGCAGGATCCTACGAGCAGTACTTC,CAISDGPAGSYEQYF
-,TRBJ2-2,TRBV5-1,-,17,TGCGCCAGCAGCTTGGATAGGTGGCTAGCGAACACCGGGGAGCTGTTTTTT,CASSLDRWLANTGELFF
-,TRBJ2-1,TRBV7-3,TRBD2,15,TGTGCCAGCAGCCCCTATCCGGGAGGGTCAAATGAGCAGTTCTTC,CASSPYPGGSNEQFF
few,TRBJ2-1,TRBV4-2,-,16,TGTGCCAGCAGCCAAGAGGCACAGGGTCCGTACAATGAGCAGTTCTTC,CASSQEAQGPYNEQFF
few,TRBJ2-1,TRBV12-3/TRBV12-4,TRBD2,18,TGTGCCAGCAGAAATTTCGGGCTAGCGGGAGGTTGGGACAATGAGCAGTTCTTC,CASRNFGLAGGWDNEQFF
many,TRBJ2-3,TRBV3-1,TRBD2,14,TGTGCCAGCAGGCCGGGACTAGGTACAGATACGCAGTATTTT,CASRPGLGTDTQYF
many,TRBJ2-5,TRBV7-9,TRBD1,15,TGTGCCAGCAGCCTTAGACAGGGGAGGTCGGAGACCCAGTACTTC,CASSLRQGRSETQYF
-,TRBJ2-7,TRBV7-8,TRBD2,15,TGTGCCAGCAGCTTAGTAGCTAGCGGCGCCTACGAGCAGTACTTC,CASSLVASGAYEQYF
many,TRBJ2-1,TRBV5-4,TRBD2,16,TGTGCCAGCAGCTTGCAGGACGGGAGGGCGTACAATGAGCAGTTCTTC,CASSLQDGRAYNEQFF
-,TRBJ2-1,TRBV7-9,TRBD2,16,TGTGCCAGCAGCTTAGTTGGACTAGGGGATTGGGGTGAGCAGTTCTTC,CASSLVGLGDWGEQFF
many,TRBJ1-5,TRBV12-3/TRBV12-4,TRBD1,16,TGTGCCAGCAGTCCCTCGACAGGGGGAGGTAATCAGCCCCAGCATTTT,CASSPSTGGGNQPQHF
-,TRBJ2-1,TRBV2,-,13,TGTGCCAGCATGGAGGACACTTACAATGAGCAGTTCTTC,CASMEDTYNEQFF
few,TRBJ2-3,TRBV10-3,-,13,TGTGCCATCAGTACTGCACAGGGAGATACGCAGTATTTT,CAISTAQGDTQYF
-,TRBJ2-3,TRBV7-2,TRBD2,16,TGTGCCAGCAGCACCCGGATAGCGGGACCCACAGATACGCAGTATTTT,CASSTRIAGPTDTQYF
-,TRBJ2-7,TRBV11-2,-,13,TGTGCCAGCAGCTACGTTCGAGGGCGCGAGCAGTACTTC,CASSYVRGREQYF
-,TRBJ2-1,TRBV19,TRBD2,15,TGTGCCAGTAGTATAGAGGATAGCGGGGTCAATGAGCAGTTCTTC,CASSIEDSGVNEQFF
-,TRBJ1-2,TRBV10-1,TRBD1,13,TGCGCCAGCAGCCCACAGGGGAATCGTGGCTACACCTTC,CASSPQGNRGYTF
many,TRBJ2-7,TRBV15,TRBD1,16,TGTGCCACCAGCAGCAAGCTTCGGACAGGGACCTACGAGCAGTACTTC,CATSSKLRTGTYEQYF
-,TRBJ2-1,TRBV29-1,TRBD2,15,TGCAGCGTTCAGAAAACTAGCGGGGGGTACAATGAGCAGTTCTTC,CSVQKTSGGYNEQFF
few,TRBJ2-5,TRBV29-1,-,11,TGCAGCGTTATTAGCGGTGGGACCCAGTACTTC,CSVISGGTQYF
-,TRBJ1-3,TRBV5-1,-,14,TGCGCCAGCAGCTTGGGACAGTCTGGAAACACCATATATTTT,CASSLGQSGNTIYF
-,TRBJ1-2,TRBV28,TRBD1,14,TGTGCCAGCAGTTCCTCACGGACAGGGGGTGTCTACACCTTC,CASSSSRTGGVYTF
-,TRBJ2-1,TRBV6-7,TRBD1,15,TGTGCCAGCCCCAGGGACAGGGGGGTTTACAATGAGCAGTTCTTC,CASPRDRGVYNEQFF
-,TRBJ2-1,TRBV12-3/TRBV12-4,-,16,TGTGCCAGCAGTTTTACCCCCGCCTTAGGGCGCAATGAGCAGTTCTTC,CASSFTPALGRNEQFF
-,TRBJ2-2,TRBV10-3,TRBD2,14,TGTGCCATCGGACTAGCGGTGAACACCGGGGAGCTGTTTTTT,CAIGLAVNTGELFF
many,TRBJ2-4,TRBV12-3/TRBV12-4,-,14,TGTGCCAGCAGGAACAGGGCGAGGGAAAACATTCAGTACTTC,CASRNRARENIQYF
few,TRBJ2-2,TRBV6-1,-,14,TGTGCCAGCAACAGTCAGACGAACACCGGGGAGCTGTTTTTT,CASNSQTNTGELFF
few,TRBJ2-1,TRBV11-2,TRBD1,14,TGTGCCAGCAGCTTAGCTACGACAGGGGTTGAGCAGTTCTTC,CASSLATTGVEQFF
few,TRBJ1-1,TRBV12-3/TRBV12-4,-,15,TGTGCCAGCAGTTTAAGTGACAGGCCAAACACTGAAGCTTTCTTT,CASSLSDRPNTEAFF
few,TRBJ2-1,TRBV29-1,TRBD2,15,TGCAGCTCCCTTGTACTAGCGGGAGTTGGCAATGAGCAGTTCTTC,CSSLVLAGVGNEQFF
many,TRBJ2-4,TRBV28,TRBD2,11,TGTGCCCTAGCGGCCGGTAACATTCAGTACTTC,CALAAGNIQYF
-,TRBJ2-3,TRBV7-9,-,15,TGTGCCAGCAGCTTAGTAAGGGTAACTACAGATACGCAGTATTTT,CASSLVRVTTDTQYF
few,TRBJ1-3,TRBV5-1,-,16,TGCGCCAGCAGCTTGGCCGGACGGCACTCTGGAAACACCATATATTTT,CASSLAGRHSGNTIYF
many,TRBJ2-2,TRBV25-1,-,14,TGTGCCAGCAGTGAATCAGGATTGAACGGGGAGCTGTTTTTT,CASSESGLNGELFF
many,TRBJ1-4,TRBV7-2,-,16,TGTGCCAGCAGCTGGACGAGCAAGACTGTTAATGAAAAACTGTTTTTT,CASSWTSKTVNEKLFF